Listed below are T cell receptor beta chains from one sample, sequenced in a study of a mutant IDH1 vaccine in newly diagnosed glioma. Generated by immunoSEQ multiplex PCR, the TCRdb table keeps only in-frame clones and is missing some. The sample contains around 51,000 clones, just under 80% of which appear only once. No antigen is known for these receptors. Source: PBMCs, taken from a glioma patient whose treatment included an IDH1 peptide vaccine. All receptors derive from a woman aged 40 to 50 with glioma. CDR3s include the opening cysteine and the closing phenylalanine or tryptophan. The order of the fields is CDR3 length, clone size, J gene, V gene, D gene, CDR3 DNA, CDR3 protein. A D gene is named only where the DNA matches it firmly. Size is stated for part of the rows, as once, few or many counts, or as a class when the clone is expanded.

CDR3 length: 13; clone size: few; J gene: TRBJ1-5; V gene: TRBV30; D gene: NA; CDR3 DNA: TGTGCCTGGAGTCATTTGGGCAATCAGCCCCAGCATTTT; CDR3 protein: CAWSHLGNQPQHF
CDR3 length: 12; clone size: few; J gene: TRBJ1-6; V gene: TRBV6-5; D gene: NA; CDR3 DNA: TGTGCCACCTCGGGAGGGAATTCACCCCTCCACTTT; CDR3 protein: CATSGGNSPLHF
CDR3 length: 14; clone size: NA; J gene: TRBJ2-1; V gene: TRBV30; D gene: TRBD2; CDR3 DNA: TGTGCCTGTGATCGGGGAGCGGGGGGTAATGAGCAGTTCTTC; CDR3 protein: CACDRGAGGNEQFF
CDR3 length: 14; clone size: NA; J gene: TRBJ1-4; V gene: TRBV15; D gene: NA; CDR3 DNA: TGTGCCACCAGCCCCGGGACAAGTAATGAAAAACTGTTTTTT; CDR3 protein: CATSPGTSNEKLFF
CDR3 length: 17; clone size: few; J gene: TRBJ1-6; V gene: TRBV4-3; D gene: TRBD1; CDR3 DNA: TGCGCCAGCAGCCAAGACCTCGACAGGGGGCCGAATTCACCCCTCCACTTT; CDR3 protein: CASSQDLDRGPNSPLHF
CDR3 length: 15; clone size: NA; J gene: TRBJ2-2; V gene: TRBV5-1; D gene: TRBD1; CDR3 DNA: TGCGCCAGCGGGGGAATTCGGGACAGCCCCGGGGAGCTGTTTTTT; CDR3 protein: CASGGIRDSPGELFF
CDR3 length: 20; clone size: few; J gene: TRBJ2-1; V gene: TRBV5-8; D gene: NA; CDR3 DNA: TGTGCCAGCAGCTCGCCTGGCGTCCCCGGGCGAAGTAACTCCTACAATGAGCAGTTCTTC; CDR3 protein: CASSSPGVPGRSNSYNEQFF
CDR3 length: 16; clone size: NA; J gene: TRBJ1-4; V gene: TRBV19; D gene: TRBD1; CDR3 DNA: TGTGCCAGTAGTAGAGCTGGACAGGAAAGGGGGGGAAAACTGTTTTTT; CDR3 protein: CASSRAGQERGGKLFF
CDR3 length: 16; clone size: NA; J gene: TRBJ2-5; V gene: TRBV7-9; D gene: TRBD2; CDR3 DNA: TGTGCCAGCAGCTTCGGTCTAGCGGGTGTCCAAGAGACCCAGTACTTC; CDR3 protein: CASSFGLAGVQETQYF
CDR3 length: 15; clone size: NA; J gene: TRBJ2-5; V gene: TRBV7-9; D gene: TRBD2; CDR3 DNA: TGTGCCAGCAGAGGCGGGGGGTCCCGCCAGAGGGCCCAGTACTTC; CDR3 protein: CASRGGGSRQRAQYF
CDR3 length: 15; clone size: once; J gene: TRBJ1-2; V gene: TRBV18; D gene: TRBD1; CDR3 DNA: TGTGCCAGCTCCCTAGCGGGACAGGGACTCTATGGCTACACCTTC; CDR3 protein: CASSLAGQGLYGYTF
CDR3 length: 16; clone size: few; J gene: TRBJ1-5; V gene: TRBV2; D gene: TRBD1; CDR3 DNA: TGTGCCAGCAGAGATGACAGGGGGAACAGCAATCAGCCCCAGCATTTT; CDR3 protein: CASRDDRGNSNQPQHF
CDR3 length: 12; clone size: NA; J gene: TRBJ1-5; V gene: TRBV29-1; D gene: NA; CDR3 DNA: TGCAGCGTTTATACCGGGAATCAGCCCCAGCATTTT; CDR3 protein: CSVYTGNQPQHF
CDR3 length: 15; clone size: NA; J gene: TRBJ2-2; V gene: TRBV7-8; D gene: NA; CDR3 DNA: TGTGCCAGCAGCTCCCAGGCGCCCTACACCGGGGAGCTGTTTTTT; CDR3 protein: CASSSQAPYTGELFF
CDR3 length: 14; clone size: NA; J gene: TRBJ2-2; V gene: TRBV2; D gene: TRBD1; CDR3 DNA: TGTGCCAGCAGTGTACAGGGGGCAGGCGGGGAGCTGTTTTTT; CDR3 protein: CASSVQGAGGELFF
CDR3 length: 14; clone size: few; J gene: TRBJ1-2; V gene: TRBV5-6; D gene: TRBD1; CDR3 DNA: TGTGCCAGCAGCAGCGGACAGGCTAACTATGGCTACACCTTC; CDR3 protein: CASSSGQANYGYTF
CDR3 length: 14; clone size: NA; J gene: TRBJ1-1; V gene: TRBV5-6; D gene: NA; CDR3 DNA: TGTGCCAGCAGCATGCTACAGGTACACACTGAAGCTTTCTTT; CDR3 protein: CASSMLQVHTEAFF
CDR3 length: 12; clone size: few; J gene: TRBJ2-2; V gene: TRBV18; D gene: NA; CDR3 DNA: TGTGCCAGCTCACGGGCCACCGGGGAGCTGTTTTTT; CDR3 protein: CASSRATGELFF
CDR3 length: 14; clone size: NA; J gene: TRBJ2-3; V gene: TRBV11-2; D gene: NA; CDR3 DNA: TGTGCCAGCAGCCCTGGGGTCCGCACAGATACGCAGTATTTT; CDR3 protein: CASSPGVRTDTQYF
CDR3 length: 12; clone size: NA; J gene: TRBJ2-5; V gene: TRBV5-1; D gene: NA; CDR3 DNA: TGCGCCAGCAGCGAGTACCAAGAGACCCAGTACTTC; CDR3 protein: CASSEYQETQYF
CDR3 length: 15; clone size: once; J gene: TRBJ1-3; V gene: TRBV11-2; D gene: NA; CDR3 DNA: TGTGCCAGCAGCTTGGGACCGATGACTGGAAACACCATATATTTT; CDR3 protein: CASSLGPMTGNTIYF
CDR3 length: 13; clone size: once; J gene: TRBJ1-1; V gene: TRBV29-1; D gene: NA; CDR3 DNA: TGCAGCGTTGGAAGGCGGCTGAACACTGAAGCTTTCTTT; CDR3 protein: CSVGRRLNTEAFF
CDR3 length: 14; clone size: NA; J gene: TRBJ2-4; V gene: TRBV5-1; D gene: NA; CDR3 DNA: TGCGCCAGCAGCTTGGGCCAGGGGAAAAACATTCAGTACTTC; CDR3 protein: CASSLGQGKNIQYF
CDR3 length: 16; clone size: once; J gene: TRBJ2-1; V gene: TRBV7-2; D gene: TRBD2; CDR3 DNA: TGTGCCAGCAGCTTAAGCGGGGGGAGCTCCTACAATGAGCAGTTCTTC; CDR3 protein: CASSLSGGSSYNEQFF
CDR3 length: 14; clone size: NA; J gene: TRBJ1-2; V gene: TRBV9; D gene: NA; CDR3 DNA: TGTGCCAGCAGCCCCAGGAGGCCAGCCTATGGCTACACCTTC; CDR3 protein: CASSPRRPAYGYTF
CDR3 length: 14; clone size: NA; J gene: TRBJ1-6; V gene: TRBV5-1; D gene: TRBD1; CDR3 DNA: TGCGCCAGCAGCTTGACAGGGGTTAATTCACCCCTCCACTTT; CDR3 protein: CASSLTGVNSPLHF
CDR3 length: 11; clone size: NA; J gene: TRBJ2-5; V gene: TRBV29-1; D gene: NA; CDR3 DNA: TGCAGCGTTGATCCGGGAGAGACCCAGTACTTC; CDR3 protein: CSVDPGETQYF
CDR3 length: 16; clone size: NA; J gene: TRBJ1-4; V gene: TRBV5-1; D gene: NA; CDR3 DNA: TGCGCCAGCAGCTTGGAAGGGGCCCTGGCTAATGAAAAACTGTTTTTT; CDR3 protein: CASSLEGALANEKLFF
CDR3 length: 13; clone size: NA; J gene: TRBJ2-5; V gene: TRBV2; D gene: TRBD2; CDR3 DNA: TGTGCCAGCGGGGGGGTGGTGGGTGAGACCCAGTACTTC; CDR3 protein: CASGGVVGETQYF
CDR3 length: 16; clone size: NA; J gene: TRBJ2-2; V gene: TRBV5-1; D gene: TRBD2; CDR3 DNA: TGCGCCAGCAGGGCCCTAGCGGCCGCGAACACCGGGGAGCTGTTTTTT; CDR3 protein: CASRALAAANTGELFF
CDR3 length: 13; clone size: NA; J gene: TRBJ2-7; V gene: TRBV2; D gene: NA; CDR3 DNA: TGTGCCAGCAGTGAAGCAGGGGTCTACGAGCAGTACTTC; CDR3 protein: CASSEAGVYEQYF